These 15 T cell receptor beta chains originate from one sample sequenced in a study of tumor-infiltrating lymphocytes in oesophageal squamous cell carcinoma. MiXCR, applied by TCRdb to the PCR reads, yields one record per CDR3 protein. The table lists 20,000 to 30,000 distinct CDR3 sequences, roughly 40% of them singletons, with around a quarter in the top ten. The sequenced sample consisted of esophageal tumor tissue. These receptors were taken from a male donor with esophageal squamous cell carcinoma.

In this sample, this clonotype turned up a few times. This could be a read error, since a much larger clone is one nucleotide away. V and J are TRBV27 and TRBJ2-1; D unresolved. The CDR3 consists of 14 residues. Germline V lookup: CDR1 MNHEY, CDR2 SMNVEV (reference sequence). The ends were cut back, 2 bases at V and 10 bases at J, with 15 bases in the middle. This chain's CDR3 is CASSLNDNSYEQFF. The CDR3 DNA follows: TGTGCCAGCAGTTTAAACGACAACTCCTACGAGCAGTTCTTC.

CDR3 DNA sequence: TGTGCCAGCAGCTTGTCGGTAGGACGCACAGATACGCAGTATTTT. Translating gives CASSLSVGRTDTQYF. The rearrangement links TRBV5-5 to TRBJ2-3; no clear D. This CDR3 has 15 residues. In germline, CDR1 is SGHKS, CDR2 YYEKEE (reference sequence). Between the trimmed V and J ends, which lost 1 base and 1 base, there was a span of 10 bases.

The gene calls are TRBV7-6 and TRBJ2-3; D is unresolved. The J call is uncertain, as TRBJ2-7 better fits the DNA end. Germline CDR1 and CDR2: SGHVS and FNYEAQ. CDR3 size: 13 residues. The CDR3 protein is CASSLALSNEQYF. DNA for the CDR3: TGTGCCAGCAGCTTAGCGCTGTCCAATGAGCAGTACTTC.

In the case of this clonotype: This may stem from a read error, because a much larger clone lies one nucleotide away. The CDR3 DNA sequence: TGTGCCAGCAGCTTAGACGGAGCCTCCTACAATGAGCAGTACTTC. It encodes CASSLDGASYNEQYF. The V and J genes are TRBV7-9 and TRBJ2-7; D not resolved. Looked up from germline, CDR1 is SEHNR and CDR2 is FQNEAQ (reference sequence). The CDR3 has 15 residues. V was clipped by 1 base and J by 7 bases, with 17 bases between them.

This clonotype was seen repeatedly, ten times or more. The CDR3 coding sequence is TGTGCCAGCAGCTTAGATCGGCCGGCGGGACAGCATAATGAGCAGTTCTTC. It is translated as CASSLDRPAGQHNEQFF. The gene calls are TRBV11-3 and TRBJ2-1; perhaps TRBD1 as D (7 bases). The ends were cut back, 0 bases at V and 7 bases at J, with 19 bases in the middle. CDR1 and CDR2 from the germline V gene are SGHNT and YENEEA. CDR3 size: 17 residues.

Of note for this clonotype: At one end the junction does not follow the germline gene, possibly because of a read error. The chain uses TRBV7-6 and TRBJ2-3, with TRBD1 matching over 9 bases. Germline CDR1 and CDR2: SGHVS and FNYEAQ. This CDR3 contains 14 residues. CDR3 amino acids: CASSLAGTGSPTSF. CDR3 DNA sequence: TGTGCCAGCAGCTTAGCCGGGACAGGGTCCCCCACCTCCTTT.

The V gene is TRBV7-4, the J gene TRBJ2-4; 7 nucleotides line up with TRBD1. The closer fit of TRBJ2-7 to the DNA end suggests the J call may be wrong. The CDR3 runs 13 residues. Germline loops: CDR1 SGHVT, CDR2 SQSDAQ. The CDR3 is CASSWTGPYEQYF. In nucleotides, the CDR3 is TGTGCCAGCAGCTGGACAGGTCCCTACGAGCAGTACTTC.

This clonotype has only a few counts. The chain links TRBV27 to TRBJ2-7, with 11 bases matching TRBD1. CDR1 and CDR2 (germline): MNHEY, SMNVEV (reference sequence). The CDR3 spans 14 residues. V shed 4 bases and J 4 bases; nucleotides not matched to a gene: 3. CDR3 amino acids: CASSSGDRGYEQYF. CDR3 nucleotide sequence: TGTGCCAGCAGTTCCGGGGACAGGGGGTACGAGCAGTACTTC.

The DNA for the CDR3 is TGTGCCAGCAGCCAATCCCAGTACGAGCAGTACTTC. Its translation is CASSQSQYEQYF. The V gene is TRBV7-4, the J gene TRBJ2-1, with unresolved D. The J call may be wrong; the DNA end is better matched by TRBJ2-7. CDR3 length: 12 amino acids. CDR1 SGHVT and CDR2 SQSDAQ come from the germline V gene.

This clonotype was counted at least ten times. The chain employs TRBV27 and TRBJ2-1; 10 bases are shared with TRBD1. J was trimmed by 0 bases and V by 6 bases; bases with no gene match: 2. The CDR3 is 15 residues long. The germline V gene encodes CDR1 MNHEY and CDR2 SMNVEV (reference sequence). CDR3 residues: CASSRDRGSYNEQFF. As DNA, the CDR3 is TGTGCCAGCAGCCGGGACAGGGGCTCCTACAATGAGCAGTTCTTC.

This clonotype was detected only a few times. A read error may explain this, as a much larger clone is one base away. This chain joins TRBV5-6 and TRBJ2-3; a weak D match, TRBD2 (5 bases). The J call is doubtful: the DNA matches TRBJ2-1 better. Germline lookup yields CDR1 SGHDT and CDR2 YYEEEE. The CDR3 consists of 15 residues. CDR3 protein: CASSLAASWAETQFF. CDR3 in DNA: TGTGCCAGCAGCTTGGCCGCTAGCTGGGCAGAGACCCAGTTCTTC.

The chain carries TRBV7-6 and TRBJ2-3; maybe TRBD2 (5 bases). The V gene lost 0 bases and the J gene lost 6 bases, with 13 bases spanning the gap. Germline values: CDR1 SGHVS, CDR2 FNYEAQ. The CDR3 spans 15 residues. The CDR3 spells CASSLAGGSADTQYF. For the CDR3, the DNA is TGTGCCAGCAGCTTAGCTGGAGGTAGCGCTGATACGCAGTATTTT.

The chain has TRBV2 and TRBJ2-1; 7 bases align to TRBD1. TRBJ2-7 matches the DNA end more closely, so the J call is doubtful. CDR1 is SNHLY and CDR2 is FYNNEI in the germline V gene. The CDR3 consists of 13 residues. The CDR3 is CASSRDRHYEQYF. In DNA form, the CDR3 reads TGTGCCAGCAGTCGGGACAGACACTACGAGCAGTACTTC.

This clonotype was picked up many times. This chain links TRBV10-3 with TRBJ1-1, with unresolved D. Trimming cost V 0 bases and J 6 bases, with 11 bases left between them. The CDR3 spans 14 residues. The germline CDR1 and CDR2 sequences are ENHRY and SYGVKD. Here the CDR3 DNA reads TGTGCCATCAGTGAGTCGGGCGAAGTCGCTGAAGCTTTCTTT. Protein product: CAISESGEVAEAFF.

This clonotype was seen many times. The rearrangement joins TRBV5-1 to TRBJ2-2, with D perhaps matching TRBD1 (6 bases). The CDR3 length is 14 residues. Germline assignment: CDR1 SGHRS and CDR2 YFSETQ. Trimming cost V 3 bases and J 6 bases, with 12 bases left between them. Written as DNA, the CDR3 is TGCGCCAGCAGCTCTGCTGCAGGGGCCGGGGAGCTGTTTTTT. Translated: CASSSAAGAGELFF.